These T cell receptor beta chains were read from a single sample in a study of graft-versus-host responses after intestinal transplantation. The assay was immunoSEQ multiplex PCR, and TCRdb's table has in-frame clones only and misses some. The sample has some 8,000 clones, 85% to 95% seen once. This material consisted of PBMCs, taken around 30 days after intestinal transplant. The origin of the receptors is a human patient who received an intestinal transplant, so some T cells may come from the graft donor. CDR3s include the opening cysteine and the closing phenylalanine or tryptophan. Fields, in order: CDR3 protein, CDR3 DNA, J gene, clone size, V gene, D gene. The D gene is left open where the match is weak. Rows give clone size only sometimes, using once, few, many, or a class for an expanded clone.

CDR3aa: CASSHLGYQKSFEQYF
CDR3nt: TGTGCCAGCAGTCACCTCGGGTACCAAAAATCTTTCGAGCAGTACTTC
j_gene: TRBJ2-7
abundance: NA
v_gene: TRBV7-8
d_gene: NA

CDR3aa: CASGAGSGGYEQYF
CDR3nt: TGTGCCAGCGGGGCGGGTAGCGGGGGCTACGAGCAGTACTTC
j_gene: TRBJ2-7
abundance: NA
v_gene: TRBV9
d_gene: TRBD2

CDR3aa: CASSLAPPDRKQGYTF
CDR3nt: TGTGCCAGCAGCTTAGCCCCTCCGGACAGGAAACAGGGCTACACCTTC
j_gene: TRBJ1-2
abundance: NA
v_gene: TRBV11-1
d_gene: TRBD1

CDR3aa: CASSQVSYGGVPTYNEQFF
CDR3nt: TGCGCCAGCAGCCAAGTGTCCTACGGGGGGGTCCCAACCTACAATGAGCAGTTCTTC
j_gene: TRBJ2-1
abundance: NA
v_gene: TRBV4-1
d_gene: TRBD2

CDR3aa: CASSFSSWADTQYF
CDR3nt: TGTGCCAGCAGTTTCTCTTCTTGGGCAGATACGCAGTATTTT
j_gene: TRBJ2-3
abundance: NA
v_gene: TRBV27
d_gene: NA

CDR3aa: CASRTRRQEHSPLHF
CDR3nt: TGTGCCAGCAGAACGAGGAGACAGGAACACTCACCCCTCCACTTT
j_gene: TRBJ1-6
abundance: NA
v_gene: TRBV6-1
d_gene: NA

CDR3aa: CASSMAWGANSYEQYF
CDR3nt: TGTGCCAGTAGTATGGCGTGGGGGGCTAACTCCTACGAGCAGTACTTC
j_gene: TRBJ2-7
abundance: NA
v_gene: TRBV19
d_gene: NA

CDR3aa: CASSIGQGAYEQYF
CDR3nt: TGTGCCAGTAGTATAGGACAGGGGGCCTACGAGCAGTACTTC
j_gene: TRBJ2-7
abundance: NA
v_gene: TRBV19
d_gene: TRBD1

CDR3aa: CASSLRTGISQPQHF
CDR3nt: TGTGCCAGCAGCTTGCGGACAGGGATCTCTCAGCCCCAGCATTTT
j_gene: TRBJ1-5
abundance: NA
v_gene: TRBV5-6
d_gene: TRBD1

CDR3aa: CASSPAVAGGYEQYF
CDR3nt: TGTGCCAGCAGCCCGGCGGTGGCCGGTGGGTACGAGCAGTACTTC
j_gene: TRBJ2-7
abundance: once
v_gene: TRBV5-4
d_gene: NA

CDR3aa: CASSEFPSGGQHEQYF
CDR3nt: TGTGCCAGCAGTGAGTTTCCGAGCGGGGGACAGCACGAGCAGTACTTC
j_gene: TRBJ2-7
abundance: NA
v_gene: TRBV2
d_gene: NA

CDR3aa: CASSYKGTEAFF
CDR3nt: TGTGCCAGCAGTTACAAAGGCACTGAAGCTTTCTTT
j_gene: TRBJ1-1
abundance: NA
v_gene: TRBV6-5
d_gene: NA

CDR3aa: CAIYTLGIYISYEQYF
CDR3nt: TGTGCCATATATACCTTAGGCATTTACATCTCCTACGAGCAGTACTTC
j_gene: TRBJ2-7
abundance: NA
v_gene: TRBV10-3
d_gene: NA

CDR3aa: CSARDGGTIYF
CDR3nt: TGCAGTGCTAGAGATGGGGGCACCATATATTTT
j_gene: TRBJ1-3
abundance: NA
v_gene: TRBV20-1
d_gene: NA

CDR3aa: CASSVGGQGDEQFF
CDR3nt: TGTGCCAGCAGCGTAGGGGGACAGGGAGATGAGCAGTTCTTC
j_gene: TRBJ2-1
abundance: NA
v_gene: TRBV9
d_gene: TRBD1

CDR3aa: CASSDSPGATDTQYF
CDR3nt: TGTGCCAGCAGTGACTCTCCCGGGGCCACAGATACGCAGTATTTT
j_gene: TRBJ2-3
abundance: few
v_gene: TRBV6-4
d_gene: NA

CDR3aa: CASSVGEAAGNTIYF
CDR3nt: TGTGCCAGCAGCGTAGGCGAGGCTGCCGGAAACACCATATATTTT
j_gene: TRBJ1-3
abundance: once
v_gene: TRBV9
d_gene: NA

CDR3aa: CASAPRTGCYGYTF
CDR3nt: TGCGCCAGCGCCCCGAGGACAGGATGCTATGGCTACACCTTC
j_gene: TRBJ1-2
abundance: once
v_gene: TRBV23-1
d_gene: TRBD1

CDR3aa: CASSEATGIENEQFF
CDR3nt: TGTGCCAGCAGTGAAGCTACAGGGATAGAAAATGAGCAGTTCTTC
j_gene: TRBJ2-1
abundance: once
v_gene: TRBV6-1
d_gene: NA

CDR3aa: CASSYLPITGGTDSEQFF
CDR3nt: TGTGCCAGCAGCTACCTCCCAATAACAGGGGGGACTGATAGTGAGCAGTTCTTC
j_gene: TRBJ2-1
abundance: NA
v_gene: TRBV7-7
d_gene: TRBD1

CDR3aa: CASSVEGATVNEQFF
CDR3nt: TGTGCCAGCAGCGTAGAGGGGGCCACTGTCAATGAGCAGTTCTTC
j_gene: TRBJ2-1
abundance: NA
v_gene: TRBV9
d_gene: TRBD1

CDR3aa: CASSPAGTGSYEQYF
CDR3nt: TGTGCCAGCAGCCCGGCCGGGACAGGTTCCTACGAGCAGTACTTC
j_gene: TRBJ2-7
abundance: NA
v_gene: TRBV5-6
d_gene: TRBD1

CDR3aa: CASSFGIAGGWRNYNEQFF
CDR3nt: TGTGCCAGCAGTTTCGGTATAGCGGGGGGGTGGCGCAATTACAATGAGCAGTTCTTC
j_gene: TRBJ2-1
abundance: NA
v_gene: TRBV27
d_gene: TRBD2